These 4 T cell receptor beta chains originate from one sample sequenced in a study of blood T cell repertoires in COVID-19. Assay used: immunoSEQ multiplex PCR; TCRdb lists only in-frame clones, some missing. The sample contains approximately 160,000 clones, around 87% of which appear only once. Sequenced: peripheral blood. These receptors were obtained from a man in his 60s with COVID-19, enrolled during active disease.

CDR3 loop: CATSTSGRNYEQYF. The CDR3 nucleotides read TGTGCCACCTCGACTAGCGGGAGGAACTACGAGCAGTACTTC. The chain has TRBV19 and TRBJ2-7, with 13 bases lining up with TRBD2. Unmatched junction bases numbered 6, after V lost 10 bases and J lost 3 bases. The germline gives CDR1 LNHDA, CDR2 SQIVND (reference sequence). There are 14 residues in the CDR3.

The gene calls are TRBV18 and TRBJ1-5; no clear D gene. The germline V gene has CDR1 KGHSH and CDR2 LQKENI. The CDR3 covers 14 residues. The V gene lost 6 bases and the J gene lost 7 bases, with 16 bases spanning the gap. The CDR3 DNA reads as TGTGCCAGCTCTCCCGGGTCCTCGGGGCAGCCCCAGCATTTT. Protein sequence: CASSPGSSGQPQHF.

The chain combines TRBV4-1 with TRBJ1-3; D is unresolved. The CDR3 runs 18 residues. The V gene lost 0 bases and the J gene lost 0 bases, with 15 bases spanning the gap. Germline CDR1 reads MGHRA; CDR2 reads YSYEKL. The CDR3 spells CASSQDVLLGRSGNTIYF. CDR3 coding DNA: TGCGCCAGCAGCCAAGATGTCCTACTGGGCCGCTCTGGAAACACCATATATTTT.

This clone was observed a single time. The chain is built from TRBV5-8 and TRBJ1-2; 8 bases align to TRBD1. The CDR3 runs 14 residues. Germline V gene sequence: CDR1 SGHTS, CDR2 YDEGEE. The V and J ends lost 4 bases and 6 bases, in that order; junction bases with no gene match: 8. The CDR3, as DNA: TGTGCCAGCAGCCTCAGGGGGCTTAAGGATGGCTACACCTTC. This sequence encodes CASSLRGLKDGYTF.